This paragraph reports one TCR beta chain. Its specificity is not known. This record comes from a study of T cell responses to AZD1222 COVID-19 vaccine. Background on the study: Pooling of second doses given at about 4 or about 12 weeks was done. General study results and limits: Spike-specific TCR breadth and depth grew following two AZD1222 doses. Among the donors, most were white British and more were female, and clonal diversity was possibly underestimated.

The table came from immunoSEQ multiplex PCR; TCRdb's copy has only in-frame clones and leaves some out. Here the sample spans roughly 67,000 clones, more than 70% being singletons. The junction had 6 bases not matched to a gene; V was cut back by 3 bases and J by 6 bases. Germline loops: CDR1 KGHSH, CDR2 LQKENI. The CDR3 extends over 14 amino acids. This chain links TRBV18 with TRBJ1-1; TRBD1 agrees at 8 bases. The origin of this receptor is an adult in good health. The sequencing used peripheral blood, collected on day 0 of AZD1222 vaccination. The CDR3 DNA reads as TGTGCCAGCTCACCCCAGACAGGGGACTCTGAAGCTTTCTTT. Protein: CASSPQTGDSEAFF.